Below, 29 T cell receptor beta chains from the same sample are listed, as sequenced in a study of T cell changes during pregnancy in multiple sclerosis. The table came from immunoSEQ multiplex PCR; TCRdb's copy has only in-frame clones and leaves some out. The data hold 90,000 to 100,000 clones, with 85% to 95% observed a single time. The sample was peripheral blood, taken in the first trimester of pregnancy. Receptors originate from a female donor with multiple sclerosis, enrolled in a pregnancy study.

V and J are TRBV7-8 and TRBJ1-2; 8 nucleotides match TRBD1. J gave up 1 base and V 4 bases, and 11 bases lay outside the gene matches. Germline V gene lookup returns CDR1 SGHVS and CDR2 FQNEAQ. The CDR3 spans 17 residues. The CDR3 sequence: CASSSFPGQELNYGYTF. CDR3 nucleotide sequence: TGTGCCAGCAGCTCCTTTCCGGGACAGGAACTTAACTATGGCTACACCTTC.

The rearrangement uses TRBV9 and TRBJ2-7; D not certain. The CDR3 contains 13 residues. Trimming took 0 bases from V and 1 from J, leaving 5 bases between them. Germline CDR1 and CDR2: SGDLS and YYNGEE. In nucleotides, the CDR3 is TGTGCCAGCAGCGTAGCGGTTTCCTACGAGCAGTACTTC. It encodes CASSVAVSYEQYF.

The chain recombines TRBV5-1 with TRBJ2-3; 15 bases match TRBD2. There are 16 residues in the CDR3. Germline V gene lookup returns CDR1 SGHRS and CDR2 YFSETQ. Trimming took 3 bases from V and 4 from J; bases not matched to a gene: 3. DNA for the CDR3: TGCGCCAGCAGCTCGGGACTAGCGGGGGGACCAGATACGCAGTATTTT. Its translation: CASSSGLAGGPDTQYF.

A single count supports this clone. The chain combines TRBV5-1 with TRBJ1-1, with 12 nucleotides matching TRBD1. Per germline, CDR1 SGHRS and CDR2 YFSETQ. CDR3 length: 18 amino acids. With V trimmed by 3 bases and J by 3 bases, 12 bases remained unmatched. In DNA, the CDR3 is TGCGCCAGCAGCTCTCAGGAGGGACAGGGGGCGTGGGACACTGAAGCTTTCTTT. Protein sequence: CASSSQEGQGAWDTEAFF.

The count of this clone is one. The chain joins TRBV7-8 to TRBJ1-5; 7 nucleotides align to TRBD1. The CDR3 runs 15 residues. V dropped 5 bases and J dropped 1; count of bases not matched to a gene: 5. CDR1 and CDR2 (germline): SGHVS, FQNEAQ. The CDR3 sequence: CASSPTGMSNQPQHF. The DNA of the CDR3 is TGTGCCAGCAGCCCGACAGGGATGAGCAATCAGCCCCAGCATTTT.

This chain links TRBV25-1 with TRBJ1-1; no clear D. Deletions cut 7 bases from V and 0 bases from J, with 9 bases between. CDR1 MGHDK and CDR2 SYGVNS come from the germline V gene. The CDR3 contains 13 residues. CDR3 sequence: CASINQVNTEAFF. The DNA of the CDR3 is TGTGCCAGCATAAATCAGGTGAACACTGAAGCTTTCTTT.

The V call is TRBV5-8, the J call TRBJ1-3; D may be TRBD1 (5 bases). This CDR3 region has 15 residues. Per the germline V gene, CDR1 is SGHTS and CDR2 is YDEGEE. V was pared by 7 bases and J by 0 bases, with 14 bases between. CDR3 DNA sequence: TGTGCCAGCGGGGGACTGACAATCTCTGGAAACACCATATATTTT. This translates into CASGGLTISGNTIYF.

The rearrangement uses TRBV9 and TRBJ2-7, with no clear D. CDR1 and CDR2 from the germline V gene are SGDLS and YYNGEE. This CDR3 contains 15 residues. With 0 bases removed from V and 6 bases from J, the gap between germline ends came to 16 bases. CDR3 loop: CASSVGLSEYGEQYF. The CDR3 nucleotides are TGTGCCAGCAGCGTAGGATTGTCTGAATACGGCGAGCAGTACTTC.

This rearrangement joins TRBV7-8 to TRBJ2-5; weak D call: TRBD1 (6 bases). Trimming stripped 1 base from V and 0 bases from J, with 9 bases between. CDR1 and CDR2 (germline): SGHVS, FQNEAQ. This CDR3 spans 15 amino acids. This CDR3 reads CASSLVGAYQETQYF. CDR3 nucleotides: TGTGCCAGCAGCTTAGTGGGGGCATACCAAGAGACCCAGTACTTC.

The chain has TRBV7-9 and TRBJ1-1, with D uncertain. The CDR3 has 11 residues. Trimming took 7 bases from V and 0 from J, leaving 3 bases between them. CDR1 is SEHNR, CDR2 FQNEAQ, per germline (reference sequence). The CDR3 reads CASIMNTEAFF. DNA of the CDR3: TGTGCCAGCATCATGAACACTGAAGCTTTCTTT. Based on the CDR3 plus reference TRBV7-9 and TRBJ1-1, the full variable domain is DTGVSQNPRHKITKRGQNVTFRCDPISEHNRLYWYRQTLGQGPEFLTYFQNEAQLEKSRLLSDRFSAERPKGSFSTLEIQRTEQGDSAMYLCASIMNTEAFFGQGTRLTVV.

V usage is TRBV18 and J usage is TRBJ2-3; the match to TRBD1 covers 9 bases. CDR1 and CDR2 from the germline V gene are KGHSH and LQKENI. J lost 4 bases, V lost 4 bases, and 9 bases had no gene match. The CDR3 extends over 16 amino acids. CDR3: CASSQSRTGVSDTQYF. In DNA, the CDR3 is TGTGCCAGCTCACAGAGCCGGACAGGGGTTTCAGATACGCAGTATTTT.

This clone has a handful of counts. The V gene is TRBV19, the J gene TRBJ1-6, with a weak D call TRBD1 (5 bases). This CDR3 contains 13 residues. Germline-derived CDR1 and CDR2 are LNHDA and SQIVND (reference sequence). The ends were cut back, 5 bases at V and 11 bases at J, with 13 bases in the middle. The DNA of the CDR3 is TGTGCCAGTAGTTTGCAGGGATCGACACCCCTCCACTTT. Translation: CASSLQGSTPLHF.

J is TRBJ1-1 and V is TRBV4-2, with D unresolved. CDR3 size: 15 residues. Germline lookup yields CDR1 LGHNA and CDR2 YNFKEQ. Trimming pared 4 bases from V and 3 bases from J, leaving 15 bases between. The CDR3 nucleotides are TGTGCCAGCAGCCTCGGAGGCCTCGGGGACACTGAAGCTTTCTTT. Its translation is CASSLGGLGDTEAFF.

The rearrangement links TRBV29-1 to TRBJ2-7; tentative D call: TRBD1 (5 bases). With 0 bases removed from V and 5 bases from J, the gap between germline ends came to 14 bases. CDR3 size: 14 residues. Germline lookup yields CDR1 SQVTM and CDR2 ANQGSEA. Here the CDR3 DNA reads TGCAGCGTTGAAGAATCACTATGGGGCGACGAGCAGTACTTC. Its translation: CSVEESLWGDEQYF.

This chain joins TRBV7-2 and TRBJ2-1; TRBD1 matches 7 bases. Germline CDR1 reads SGHTA; CDR2 reads FQGNSA. After removal of 5 bases from V and 8 bases from J, the junction contained 12 bases not matched to a gene. This CDR3 has 15 amino acids. CDR3 in DNA: TGTGCCAGCAGCATCACAGGGGCCCCTACGTATGAGCAGTTCTTC. This sequence encodes CASSITGAPTYEQFF.

The chain joins TRBV7-3 to TRBJ2-1; 9 bases match TRBD2. Trimming cost V 2 bases and J 8 bases; bases outside gene matches: 13. The CDR3 length is 17 residues. Germline lookup yields CDR1 SGHTA and CDR2 FQGTGA. DNA of the CDR3: TGTGCCAGCAGCTTATATGGGGCGGGGGGGTTCGGAGATGAGCAGTTCTTC. This codes for CASSLYGAGGFGDEQFF.

This chain uses TRBV5-5 with TRBJ2-1, with D possibly matching TRBD1 (6 bases). Trimming shortened V by 2 bases and J by 2 bases, and 11 bases separated the two germline ends. CDR1 SGHKS and CDR2 YYEKEE come from the germline V gene (reference sequence). The CDR3 spans 15 residues. The CDR3, as DNA: TGTGCCAGCAGCTTAACAGGGAGACCCTACAATGAGCAGTTCTTC. Encoded protein: CASSLTGRPYNEQFF.

This clone appeared a single time. This chain joins TRBV7-9 and TRBJ2-3; 10 bases fit TRBD1. Germline values: CDR1 SEHNR, CDR2 FQNEAQ (reference sequence). The ends lost 5 bases at V and 3 bases at J; junction bases unmatched: 8. There are 16 residues in the CDR3. The CDR3 here is CASSLRGTGETDTQYF. Written as DNA, the CDR3 is TGTGCCAGCAGCCTACGCGGGACAGGGGAGACAGATACGCAGTATTTT.

The chain is built from TRBV5-1 and TRBJ1-2; TRBD1 matches 10 bases. The germline V gene encodes CDR1 SGHRS and CDR2 YFSETQ. The CDR3 contains 15 residues. The ends lost 2 bases at V and 3 bases at J; junction bases unmatched: 4. DNA of the CDR3: TGCGCCAGCAGCTTCTTTGGACAGGGGGACTATGGCTACACCTTC. Protein product: CASSFFGQGDYGYTF.

This rearrangement joins TRBV6-6 to TRBJ1-5; TRBD1 agrees at 7 bases. The germline V gene has CDR1 MNHNY and CDR2 SVGAGI (reference sequence). This CDR3 contains 13 residues. V trimming: 6 bases; J trimming: 6 bases; junction bases outside the gene matches: 5. The CDR3 sequence is CASRTGVGQPQHF. In DNA form, the CDR3 reads TGTGCCAGCAGAACAGGGGTGGGTCAGCCCCAGCATTTT.

This clone is a singleton in its sample. The chain couples TRBV5-4 to TRBJ2-2; D remains ambiguous. Germline V CDR1 and CDR2: SGHNT, YYREEE (reference sequence). This CDR3 has 16 residues. Trimming pared 4 bases from V and 0 bases from J, leaving 13 bases between. The CDR3 sequence: CASSLEEKPNTGELFF. The CDR3, as DNA: TGTGCCAGCAGCCTCGAAGAGAAACCGAACACCGGGGAGCTGTTTTTT. Using reference TRBV5-4 and TRBJ2-2 for the parts outside the CDR3, the full variable domain is ETGVTQSPTHLIKTRGQQVTLRCSSQSGHNTVSWYQQALGQGPQFIFQYYREEENGRGNFPPRFSGLQFPNYSSELNVNALELDDSALYLCASSLEEKPNTGELFFGEGSRLTVL.

V and J are TRBV10-1 and TRBJ1-5; no clear D. CDR1 is WNHNN and CDR2 is SYGVQD in the germline V gene (reference sequence). V lost 3 bases, J lost 6 bases, and 6 bases lay in between. This CDR3 has 12 amino acids. The CDR3 nucleotides read TGCGCCAGCAGTGACAGTGGTCAGCCCCAGCATTTT. Encoded protein: CASSDSGQPQHF.

The chain joins TRBV27 to TRBJ2-2; 10 bases align to TRBD1. CDR3 length: 16 residues. V gave up 7 bases and J gave up 2 bases; unmatched junction bases: 7. The germline CDR1 and CDR2 sequences are MNHEY and SMNVEV (reference sequence). CDR3 sequence (DNA): TGTGCCAGCATGATGCGGGACAGGGGCAACACCGGGGAGCTGTTTTTT. Translating gives CASMMRDRGNTGELFF.

This clone appeared once. J is TRBJ2-1 and V is TRBV7-3; 10 bases fit TRBD1. Losses at the gene ends were 2 bases for V and 2 bases for J; bases not matched to a gene: 0. Germline V gives CDR1 SGHTA, CDR2 FQGTGA. The CDR3 loop spans 15 amino acids. As DNA, the CDR3 is TGTGCCAGCAGCTTAGGACAGGGGGCCTACAATGAGCAGTTCTTC. Encoded protein: CASSLGQGAYNEQFF.

The chain carries TRBV7-2 and TRBJ1-1; D may be TRBD1 (6 bases). The CDR3 spans 13 residues. CDR1 and CDR2 from the germline V gene are SGHTA and FQGNSA. With 7 bases removed from V and 5 bases from J, the gap between germline ends came to 14 bases. The CDR3 here is CASKRTVTTEAFF. DNA for the CDR3: TGTGCCAGCAAGAGGACAGTTACAACTGAAGCTTTCTTT.

The J gene is TRBJ2-1, the V gene TRBV10-1, with TRBD1 matching 8 bases. Germline V gene sequence: CDR1 WNHNN, CDR2 SYGVQD (reference sequence). V gave up 5 bases and J gave up 4 bases; unmatched junction bases: 7. The CDR3 is made up of 15 amino acids. CDR3 coding DNA: TGCGCCAGCAGTCCAGGACAGGGCCCTTACAATGAGCAGTTCTTC. Its translation: CASSPGQGPYNEQFF.

The V gene is TRBV6-4, the J gene TRBJ2-3; TRBD2 aligns across 12 bases. J was trimmed by 3 bases and V by 4 bases; bases with no gene match: 2. CDR3 length: 15 residues. CDR1 and CDR2 from the germline V gene are MRHNA and SNTAGT. DNA of the CDR3: TGTGCCAGCAGTGCTAGCGGGGGGGGGACAGATACGCAGTATTTT. Its translation: CASSASGGGTDTQYF.

V is TRBV6-6 and J is TRBJ2-1; D is perhaps TRBD1 (6 bases). V lost 10 bases to trimming and J lost 2 bases, with 18 bases between them. Germline V gene lookup returns CDR1 MNHNY and CDR2 SVGAGI (reference sequence). The CDR3 loop spans 15 amino acids. CDR3 DNA: TGTGCCACCCTGATGGACAGAGGCCCCTACAATGAGCAGTTCTTC. This sequence encodes CATLMDRGPYNEQFF.

This clone was counted only a few times. The rearrangement links TRBV7-9 to TRBJ1-6, with 9 bases identical to TRBD1. This CDR3 comprises 12 residues. V was clipped by 8 bases and J by 8 bases; unmatched bases: 1. In germline, CDR1 is SEHNR, CDR2 FQNEAQ (reference sequence). CDR3 in amino acids: CASGTGYSPLHF. Written as DNA, the CDR3 is TGTGCCAGCGGGACAGGGTATTCACCCCTCCACTTT.